The present TCR beta chain was sequenced within a study of spatial heterogeneity in lung cancer. As for the study in general: A consistent excess of beta-chain over alpha-chain sequences was detected. Study findings and constraints: Ubiquitous expanded tumor TCRs appeared in blood more at resection than follow-up.

The CDR3 sequence is 16 residues long. From germline, CDR1 is MDHEN and CDR2 SYDVKM. J gave up 8 bases and V 2 bases, and 10 bases lay outside the gene matches. This clonotype was seen repeatedly, ten times or more. Its target is not known. Time point specified: sample taken at primary tumor resection. Whole RNA obtained from tumor, nontumor lung or frozen PBMC underwent sequencing without sorting. TCRdb analysed the 5' RACE reads with MiXCR anew, one entry per CDR3 protein. Of under 100,000 distinct CDR3 sequences listed, under 9% are singletons. This chain joins TRBV28 and TRBJ2-4, with 9 positions matching TRBD2. The TCR sequence derives from a male donor with early-stage non-small cell lung cancer. The sample here was PBMCs, taken at surgery. This CDR3 is CASSLGSNSGRHIQYF. In DNA form, the CDR3 reads TGTGCCAGCAGTTTAGGGAGCAACAGCGGGAGGCACATTCAGTACTTC.